This passage covers 2 T cell receptor beta chains from one sample sequenced in a study of T cells after yellow fever vaccination (dated by TCRdb to about 2019). The treatment or condition label here, explained by the study, means: live attenuated yellow fever vaccine strain. The method was 5' RACE. The instrument was an Illumina NovaSeq 6000. Using fastp trimming at Q25 and MiXCR clonotype assembly, TCRdb reanalyzed the public sequencing data and kept in-frame beta chains. Identical CDR3 proteins give one entry, which carries the most common genes and DNA. The sample profile shows about 50,000 distinct CDR3 sequences; 5.5% to 6% of them were found once. The ten largest clonotypes hold 31% of the sample. The specimen was PBMCs, either bulk or a sorted T-cell subset (CD4+, CD8+, memory, or dextramer-sorted; not recorded which), collected on the day of the yellow fever booster vaccination. These receptors were collected from a man aged 18 to 30 who received the YFV17D yellow fever vaccine.

The chain combines TRBV5-4 with TRBJ2-1; no clear D gene. This CDR3 contains 13 residues. Germline CDR1 SGHNT, CDR2 YYREEE (reference sequence). V gave up 4 bases and J gave up 7 bases, with 12 bases separating them. This CDR3 reads CASSPWTENEQFF. The DNA for the CDR3 is TGTGCCAGCAGCCCATGGACGGAAAATGAGCAGTTCTTC.

This clonotype was found many times. This chain links TRBV12-3 or TRBV12-4 with TRBJ2-1, with 8 bases that match TRBD2. V lost 9 bases and J lost 2; bases outside the gene matches: 9. This CDR3 is 15 amino acids long. The CDR3 here is CASSRGGSPYNEQFF. The CDR3 bases are TGTGCCAGTTCTCGGGGGGGCAGCCCCTACAATGAGCAGTTCTTC.